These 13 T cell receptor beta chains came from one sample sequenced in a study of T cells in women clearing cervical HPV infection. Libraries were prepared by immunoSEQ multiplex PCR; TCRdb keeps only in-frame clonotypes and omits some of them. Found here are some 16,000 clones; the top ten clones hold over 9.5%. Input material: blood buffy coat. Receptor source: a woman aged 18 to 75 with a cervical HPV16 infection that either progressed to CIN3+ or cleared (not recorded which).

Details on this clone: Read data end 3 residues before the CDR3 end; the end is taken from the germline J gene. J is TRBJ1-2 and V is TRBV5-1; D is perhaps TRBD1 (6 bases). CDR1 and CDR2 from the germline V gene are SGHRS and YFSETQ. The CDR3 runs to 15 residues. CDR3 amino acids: CASSLGDKGAGGYTF. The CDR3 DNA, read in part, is TGCGCCAGCAGCTTGGGGGACAAAGGGGCTGGGGGC.

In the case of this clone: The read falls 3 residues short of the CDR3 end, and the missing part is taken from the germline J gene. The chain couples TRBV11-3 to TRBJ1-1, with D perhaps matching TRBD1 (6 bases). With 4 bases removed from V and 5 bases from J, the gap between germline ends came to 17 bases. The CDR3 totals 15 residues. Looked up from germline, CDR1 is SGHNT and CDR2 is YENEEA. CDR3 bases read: TGTGCCAGCAGCTCCTACAGGGAGGCGGGTACTGAA. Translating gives CASSSYREAGTE. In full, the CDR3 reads CASSSYREAGTEAFF.

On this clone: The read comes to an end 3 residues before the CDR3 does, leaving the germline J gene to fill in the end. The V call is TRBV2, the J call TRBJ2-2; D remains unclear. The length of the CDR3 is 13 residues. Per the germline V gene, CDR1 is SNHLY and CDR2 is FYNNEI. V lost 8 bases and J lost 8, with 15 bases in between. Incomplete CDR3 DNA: TGTGCCAGCCGTTGGCGCGACGGGGGGGAG. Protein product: CASRWRDGGE. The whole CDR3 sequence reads CASRWRDGGELFF.

The sequenced CDR3 bases are TGTGCCAGCAGCTTAGGGTTCCCCAGGAGCACAGATACG. Its translation: CASSLGFPRSTDT. The whole CDR3 sequence is CASSLGFPRSTDTQYF. V usage is TRBV7-8 and J usage is TRBJ2-3; D is uncertain. The CDR3 goes on 3 residues after the read ends, and that part is filled in from the germline J gene. This CDR3 has 16 amino acids. V lost 1 base and J lost 0, with 11 bases in between. Germline-derived CDR1 and CDR2 are SGHVS and FQNEAQ.

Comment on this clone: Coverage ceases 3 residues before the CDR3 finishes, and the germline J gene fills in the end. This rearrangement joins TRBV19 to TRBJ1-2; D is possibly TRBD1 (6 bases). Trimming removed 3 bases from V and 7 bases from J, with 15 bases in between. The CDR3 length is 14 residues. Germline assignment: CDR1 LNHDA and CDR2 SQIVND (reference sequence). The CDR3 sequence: CASSIEGGRGGYTF. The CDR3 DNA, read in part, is TGTGCCAGTAGTATTGAGGGGGGGCGCGGTGGC.

The CDR3 here is CASSIEGTGGIETQYF. The CDR3 DNA, read in part, is TGTGCCAGTAGTATAGAAGGGACAGGGGGCATAGAGACG. This chain joins TRBV19 and TRBJ2-3, with TRBD1 identical over 12 bases. The read ends 3 residues early relative to the CDR3; the germline J gene fills the gap. CDR1 is LNHDA and CDR2 is SQIVND in the germline V gene (reference sequence). CDR3 length: 16 residues. Complete variable domain (other parts from reference TRBV19 and TRBJ2-3): DGGITQSPKYLFRKEGQNVTLSCEQNLNHDAMYWYRQDPGQGLRLIYYSQIVNDFQKGDIAEGYSVSREKKESFPLTVTSAQKNPTAFYLCASSIEGTGGIETQYFGPGTRLTVL.

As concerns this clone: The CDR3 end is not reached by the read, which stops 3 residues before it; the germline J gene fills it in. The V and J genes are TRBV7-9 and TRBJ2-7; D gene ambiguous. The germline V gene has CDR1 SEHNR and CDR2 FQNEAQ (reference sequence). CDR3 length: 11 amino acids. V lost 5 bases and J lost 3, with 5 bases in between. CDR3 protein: CASSPLYEQYF. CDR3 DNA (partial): TGTGCCAGCAGCCCCCTCTACGAG.

CDR3 bases read: TGTGCCAGCAGCTCGACAGAGTACACTGAA. It codes for CASSSTEYTE. The CDR3 reads in full as CASSSTEYTEAFF. The genes are TRBV11-3 and TRBJ1-1; tentative D call: TRBD1 (5 bases). The DNA ends 3 residues before the CDR3 does, and the rest of the CDR3 is filled in from the germline J gene. V lost 4 bases and J 3 bases, leaving 9 bases between the germline ends. The CDR3 sequence is 13 residues long. CDR1 and CDR2 from the germline V gene are SGHNT and YENEEA.

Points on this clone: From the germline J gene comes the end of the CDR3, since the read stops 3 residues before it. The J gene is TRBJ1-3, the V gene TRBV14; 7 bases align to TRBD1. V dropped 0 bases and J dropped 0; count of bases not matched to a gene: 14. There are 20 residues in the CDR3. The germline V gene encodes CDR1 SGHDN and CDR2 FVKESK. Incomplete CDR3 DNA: TGTGCCAGCAGCCAAGATCAGGAGGGGATAGGGGGCGACTCTGGAAACACC. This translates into CASSQDQEGIGGDSGNT. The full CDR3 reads CASSQDQEGIGGDSGNTIYF.

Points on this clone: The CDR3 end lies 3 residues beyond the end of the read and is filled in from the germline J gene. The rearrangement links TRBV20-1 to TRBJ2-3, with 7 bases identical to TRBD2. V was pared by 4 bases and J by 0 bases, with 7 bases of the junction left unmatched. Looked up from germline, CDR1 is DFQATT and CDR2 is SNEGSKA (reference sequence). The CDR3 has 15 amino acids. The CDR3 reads CSAKRLADSTDTQYF. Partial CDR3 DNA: TGCAGTGCTAAACGGCTAGCGGATAGCACAGATACG.

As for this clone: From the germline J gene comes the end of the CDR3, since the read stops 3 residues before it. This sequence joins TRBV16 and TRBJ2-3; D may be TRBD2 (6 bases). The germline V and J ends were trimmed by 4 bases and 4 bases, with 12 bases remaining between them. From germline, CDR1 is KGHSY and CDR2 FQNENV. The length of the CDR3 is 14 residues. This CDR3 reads CASSLRLDADTQYF. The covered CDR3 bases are TGTGCCAGCAGCCTCCGACTAGATGCAGATACG. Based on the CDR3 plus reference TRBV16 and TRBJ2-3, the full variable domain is GEEVAQTPKHLVRGEGQKAKLYCAPIKGHSYVFWYQQVLKNEFKFLISFQNENVFDETGMPKERFSAKCLPNSPCSLEIQATKLEDSAVYFCASSLRLDADTQYFGPGTRLTVL.

The CDR3 loop reads CAIQKEGHEQFF. CDR3 DNA (partial): TGTGCCATCCAAAAGGAGGGCCATGAG. The chain links TRBV6-2 or TRBV6-3 to TRBJ2-1, with a possible D match to TRBD2 (6 bases). The sequence runs out 3 residues before the end of the CDR3; the remainder is reconstructed from the germline J gene. Per the germline V gene, CDR1 is MNHEY and CDR2 is SVGEGT. V was clipped by 10 bases and J by 8 bases, with 15 bases between them. The CDR3 contains 12 residues.

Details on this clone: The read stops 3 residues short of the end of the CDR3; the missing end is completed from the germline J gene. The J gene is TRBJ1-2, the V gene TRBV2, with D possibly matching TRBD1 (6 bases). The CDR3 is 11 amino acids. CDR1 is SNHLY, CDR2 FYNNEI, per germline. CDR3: CASSAVDSYTF. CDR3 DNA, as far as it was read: TGTGCCAGCAGCGCCGTGGACAGT. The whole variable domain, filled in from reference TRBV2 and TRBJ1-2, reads EPEVTQTPSHQVTQMGQEVILRCVPISNHLYFYWYRQILGQKVEFLVSFYNNEISEKSEIFDDQFSVERPDGSNFTLKIRSTKLEDSAMYFCASSAVDSYTFGSGTRLTVV.